Presented here are 28 T cell receptor beta chains from one specimen sequenced in a study of shared clonotypes between healthy human individuals. The assay was immunoSEQ multiplex PCR, and TCRdb's table has in-frame clones only and misses some. The table shows about 1.1 million clones, with 60% to 80% occurring only once. The sequencing sample was made of memory CD4+ T cells from PBMCs. Subset in this sample: CD45RA-negative fraction. These receptors were taken from a man younger than 35 in good health. Some clones in this sample may be carry-over from other donors' samples.

This clone was recorded only once. This chain links TRBV2 with TRBJ1-4, with TRBD1 identical over 7 bases. V was clipped by 6 bases and J by 5 bases; unmatched bases: 6. The CDR3 covers 14 residues. The germline CDR1 and CDR2 sequences are SNHLY and FYNNEI. The CDR3 DNA follows: TGTGCCAGCAGCCCGGGGACAGCAAATGAAAAACTGTTTTTT. Its translation: CASSPGTANEKLFF.

There are many counts of this clone. The same CDR3 can be traced to other DNA sequences in this sample. The chain employs TRBV13 and TRBJ2-7; D gene uncertain. CDR3 size: 12 residues. Looked up from germline, CDR1 is PRHDT and CDR2 is FYEKMQ (reference sequence). V dropped 4 bases and J dropped 4 bases, with 8 bases sitting between them. CDR3 DNA: TGTGCCAGCAGCTCAGATCGATACGAGCAGTACTTC. Translation gives CASSSDRYEQYF.

V and J are TRBV4-2 and TRBJ2-3, with 11 bases fitting TRBD2. The germline V gene has CDR1 LGHNA and CDR2 YNFKEQ. V shed 0 bases, J shed 2 bases, and the junction held 4 bases outside the gene matches. This CDR3 contains 17 residues. CDR3 coding DNA: TGTGCCAGCAGCCAAGATGGGACTAGCGGAACCACAGATACGCAGTATTTT. Translating it yields CASSQDGTSGTTDTQYF.

Ten or more counts support this clone. V is TRBV6-1 and J is TRBJ1-2, with 7 bases identical to TRBD1. Germline-derived CDR1 and CDR2 are MNHNS and SASEGT. CDR3 length equals 15 residues. Trimming at V came to 2 bases and at J to 5 bases, leaving 8 bases not matched to a gene. The CDR3 loop reads CASSEPSLTGYGYTF. The CDR3 DNA reads as TGTGCCAGCAGTGAACCCTCCCTGACAGGGTATGGCTACACCTTC.

This clone was counted at least ten times. The J gene is TRBJ1-2, the V gene TRBV4-2; D is undetermined. Trimming took 4 bases from V and 0 from J, leaving 12 bases between them. The CDR3 sequence is 15 residues long. Germline CDR1 LGHNA, CDR2 YNFKEQ. CDR3 in amino acids: CASSPDRRSNYGYTF. CDR3 coding DNA: TGTGCCAGCAGCCCGGACCGCCGATCTAACTATGGCTACACCTTC.

The chain's CDR3 is CASNGGAQETQYF. Written as DNA, the CDR3 is TGTGCCAGCAATGGAGGGGCCCAAGAGACCCAGTACTTC. The chain is built from TRBV6-1 and TRBJ2-5; tentatively, D is TRBD2 (6 bases). Germline loops: CDR1 MNHNS, CDR2 SASEGT. There are 13 residues in the CDR3. The ends were cut back, 7 bases at V and 1 base at J, with 10 bases in the middle.

With respect to this clone: Different DNA sequences within this sample yield the same CDR3. The chain recombines TRBV28 with TRBJ2-5; 9 bases line up with TRBD2. Unmatched junction bases numbered 4, after V lost 3 bases and J lost 5 bases. This CDR3 contains 14 residues. The germline CDR1 and CDR2 sequences are MDHEN and SYDVKM. This CDR3 reads CASSLLAGVETQYF. CDR3 coding DNA: TGTGCCAGCAGTTTGTTAGCGGGAGTGGAGACCCAGTACTTC.

The genes are TRBV28 and TRBJ1-2; D not certain. V lost 2 bases, J lost 0 bases, and 10 bases lay in between. This CDR3 has 15 amino acids. Germline V CDR1 and CDR2: MDHEN, SYDVKM. The CDR3 DNA follows: TGTGCCAGCAGTTTAGGCACAGATGCTAACTATGGCTACACCTTC. Amino acids: CASSLGTDANYGYTF.

This clone was counted a single time. The chain joins TRBV9 to TRBJ2-5; D gene uncertain. Germline loops: CDR1 SGDLS, CDR2 YYNGEE. CDR3 length equals 12 residues. The V end lost 4 bases, the J end lost 5 bases, and 9 bases lay between the germline ends. CDR3 in amino acids: CASSNDGETQYF. The CDR3 bases are TGTGCCAGCAGCAACGATGGCGAGACCCAGTACTTC.

The DNA for the CDR3 is TGTGCCACCAGCAGAGACGGCGGGACCACCAAGGATGAGCAGTTCTTC. Its translation is CATSRDGGTTKDEQFF. The chain employs TRBV15 and TRBJ2-1; weak D call: TRBD2 (6 bases). The CDR3 has 16 residues. Per germline, CDR1 LNHNV and CDR2 YYDKDF (reference sequence). The ends were cut back, 0 bases at V and 8 bases at J, with 17 bases in the middle.

This chain uses TRBV18 with TRBJ1-1; maybe TRBD1 (5 bases). V lost 0 bases and J 5 bases, leaving 16 bases between the germline ends. Germline-derived CDR1 and CDR2 are KGHSH and LQKENI. This CDR3 contains 16 residues. CDR3 coding DNA: TGTGCCAGCTCACCACCGAGTAAAGGACAACTGACTGAAGCTTTCTTT. As protein: CASSPPSKGQLTEAFF.

This clone was picked up many times. J is TRBJ1-1 and V is TRBV6-5, with 12 nucleotides matching TRBD1. CDR1 is MNHEY and CDR2 is SVGAGI in the germline V gene. Trimming at V came to 4 bases and at J to 8 bases, leaving 5 bases not matched to a gene. The CDR3 length is 14 residues. For the CDR3, the DNA is TGTGCCAGCAGTTCCGGGACAGGGGGCTACGAAGCTTTCTTT. It codes for CASSSGTGGYEAFF.

As to this clone: The sample carries other DNA sequences with the same CDR3. The chain combines TRBV18 with TRBJ1-3; D is ambiguous. The length of the CDR3 is 12 residues. Per germline, CDR1 KGHSH and CDR2 LQKENI. V gave up 3 bases and J gave up 3 bases, with 3 bases separating them. CDR3 protein: CASSPDGNTIYF. CDR3 bases: TGTGCCAGCTCACCGGATGGAAACACCATATATTTT.

The V gene is TRBV4-1, the J gene TRBJ1-4, with a tentative D call TRBD1 (5 bases). CDR3 size: 16 residues. V was trimmed by 0 bases and J by 6 bases, leaving 14 bases between them. Germline CDR1 MGHRA, CDR2 YSYEKL. The chain's CDR3 is CASSQEGVFADEKLFF. The CDR3 bases are TGCGCCAGCAGCCAAGAAGGGGTATTTGCTGATGAAAAACTGTTTTTT.

The chain is built from TRBV9 and TRBJ1-2; TRBD1 might be the D (5 bases). Trimming shortened V by 0 bases and J by 4 bases, and 13 bases separated the two germline ends. CDR1 is SGDLS, CDR2 YYNGEE, per germline. CDR3 length: 15 residues. Here the CDR3 reads CASSVATGGGYGYTF. CDR3 bases: TGTGCCAGCAGCGTAGCTACAGGTGGAGGCTATGGCTACACCTTC.

This clone was observed a few times. The sample holds other DNA sequences that translate to the same CDR3. This rearrangement joins TRBV28 to TRBJ1-2; D unclear. CDR3 length: 12 residues. CDR1 and CDR2 from the germline V gene are MDHEN and SYDVKM. Trimming pared 2 bases from V and 8 bases from J, leaving 9 bases between. The CDR3 nucleotides are TGTGCCAGCAGTTTACCTGGGTACGGCTACACCTTC. Translating gives CASSLPGYGYTF.

The chain employs TRBV6-1 and TRBJ1-5; no clear D gene. Germline assignment: CDR1 MNHNS and CDR2 SASEGT. This CDR3 spans 13 amino acids. V was pared by 4 bases and J by 6 bases, with 10 bases between. DNA for the CDR3: TGTGCCAGCAGTGGGGAGATCGCTCAGCCCCAGCATTTT. Translation gives CASSGEIAQPQHF.

The gene calls are TRBV5-1 and TRBJ2-7; D is ambiguous. Trimming stripped 2 bases from V and 2 bases from J, with 11 bases between. The CDR3 is 14 amino acids. In germline, CDR1 is SGHRS, CDR2 YFSETQ. In nucleotides, the CDR3 is TGCGCCAGCAGCTTCGGAGACGCTGCCTACGAGCAGTACTTC. It specifies CASSFGDAAYEQYF. The variable domain in full, with the rest retrieved from reference TRBV5-1 and TRBJ2-7, is KAGVTQTPRYLIKTRGQQVTLSCSPISGHRSVSWYQQTPGQGLQFLFEYFSETQRNKGNFPGRFSGRQFSNSRSEMNVSTLELGDSALYLCASSFGDAAYEQYFGPGTRLTVT.

V gene TRBV5-6 combines with J gene TRBJ1-2; D gene uncertain. Trimming took 0 bases from V and 3 from J, leaving 12 bases between them. The CDR3 covers 15 residues. Germline V gene sequence: CDR1 SGHDT, CDR2 YYEEEE. The CDR3 region is CASSLGAGVDYGYTF. Here the CDR3 DNA reads TGTGCCAGCAGCTTGGGGGCAGGTGTCGACTATGGCTACACCTTC.

The V and J genes are TRBV5-4 and TRBJ1-3; TRBD1 matches 9 bases. This CDR3 comprises 19 residues. V trimming: 1 base; J trimming: 2 bases; junction bases outside the gene matches: 13. Germline lookup yields CDR1 SGHNT and CDR2 YYREEE (reference sequence). Here the CDR3 reads CASSLSRDRVFTAGNTIYF. CDR3 nucleotide sequence: TGTGCCAGCAGCTTGAGCCGGGACAGGGTCTTTACTGCTGGAAACACCATATATTTT.

With regard to this clone: The junction differs from germline at one of its ends, possibly a read error. The V call is TRBV29-1, the J call TRBJ1-4; no reliable D call. CDR3 length: 10 residues. Germline CDR1 and CDR2: SQVTM and ANQGSEA. The CDR3 reads CSVGLEKTVF. For the CDR3, the DNA is TGCAGCGTTGGATTGGAAAAAACTGTTTTT.

The chain joins TRBV7-9 to TRBJ2-1; D may be TRBD2 (5 bases). V was pared by 3 bases and J by 6 bases, with 9 bases between. Germline-derived CDR1 and CDR2 are SEHNR and FQNEAQ (reference sequence). The CDR3 sequence is 13 residues long. As DNA, the CDR3 is TGTGCCAGCAGCTTTGGGGAGAGCAATGAGCAGTTCTTC. It specifies CASSFGESNEQFF. The variable domain in full, completed from reference TRBV7-9 and TRBJ2-1, reads DTGVSQNPRHKITKRGQNVTFRCDPISEHNRLYWYRQTLGQGPEFLTYFQNEAQLEKSRLLSDRFSAERPKGSFSTLEIQRTEQGDSAMYLCASSFGESNEQFFGPGTRLTVL.

V is TRBV19 and J is TRBJ2-7; TRBD1 aligns across 12 bases. With V trimmed by 4 bases and J by 7 bases, 11 bases remained unmatched. Germline V CDR1 and CDR2: LNHDA, SQIVND (reference sequence). The CDR3 runs 16 residues. CDR3 in DNA: TGTGCCAGTAGTAACCTACCGGGACAGGGGGCGGTTGAGCAGTACTTC. It is translated as CASSNLPGQGAVEQYF.

This clone was seen a few times. The gene calls are TRBV2 and TRBJ1-3; no reliable D call. CDR1 is SNHLY and CDR2 is FYNNEI in the germline V gene. The CDR3 loop spans 12 amino acids. V lost 7 bases and J 0 bases, leaving 4 bases between the germline ends. CDR3 DNA: TGTGCCAGCACCGGCTCTGGAAACACCATATATTTT. Protein sequence: CASTGSGNTIYF.

As concerns this clone: Other DNA sequences in the same sample also yield this CDR3. The rearrangement uses TRBV28 and TRBJ2-7; TRBD2 matches at 15 bases. CDR1 MDHEN and CDR2 SYDVKM come from the germline V gene. Germline trimming cut 4 bases from V and 4 bases from J; bases unmatched to any gene: 2. The CDR3 loop spans 15 amino acids. In nucleotides, the CDR3 is TGTGCCAGCAGTTCGGGACTAGCGGGAGGATACGAGCAGTACTTC. Residues: CASSSGLAGGYEQYF.

Comment on this clone: The sample has other DNA sequences that encode this CDR3 too. This rearrangement joins TRBV2 to TRBJ2-7; D not resolved. In germline, CDR1 is SNHLY, CDR2 FYNNEI. Trimming shortened V by 3 bases and J by 4 bases, and 4 bases separated the two germline ends. The CDR3 loop spans 11 amino acids. The CDR3 region is CASSEGYEQYF. CDR3 DNA sequence: TGTGCCAGCAGTGAGGGGTACGAGCAGTACTTC.

The chain couples TRBV5-1 to TRBJ1-1, with D perhaps matching TRBD1 (5 bases). This CDR3 is 16 amino acids long. Germline CDR1 reads SGHRS; CDR2 reads YFSETQ. V lost 0 bases and J lost 3, with 15 bases in between. CDR3 in DNA: TGCGCCAGCAGCTTGGGCCACGGGGGAGGGGACACTGAAGCTTTCTTT. This translates into CASSLGHGGGDTEAFF.

The chain uses TRBV5-6 and TRBJ1-6, with D possibly TRBD1 on 6 matching bases. The CDR3 runs to 14 residues. Germline-derived CDR1 and CDR2 are SGHDT and YYEEEE. V lost 1 base and J lost 10, with 12 bases in between. The CDR3 nucleotides read TGTGCCAGCAGCTTGTGGTCAGGGGACTCACCCCTCCACTTT. Translated: CASSLWSGDSPLHF.